The clone carrying this TCR beta chain turned up a few times. Its antigen is not identified. The entry originates in a study of T-cell memory formation after mild COVID-19. Findings and caveats of the study: A subset of responding clones appeared in pre-infection memory, suggesting cross-reactive memory joined.

MiXCR, run by TCRdb on the 5' RACE reads, gives a single entry per CDR3 protein. The sample comprises hundreds of thousands of distinct CDR3 sequences, more than 15% of which are singletons, and around 12% rests with the top ten. The CDR3 contains 16 residues. V lost 2 bases and J lost 8; bases outside the gene matches: 9. Germline CDR1 and CDR2: SGHTA and FQGTGA. This TCR was sampled from an adult woman who had mild COVID-19 (a few samples of this study predate the infection). Cell type and time point are not known. The chain links TRBV7-3 to TRBJ2-2; 9 bases map to TRBD2. The sequencing sample was made of PBMCs or a T cell subset sorted from them (not recorded which). DNA for the CDR3: TGTGCCAGCAGCTTATCCCTAGCGGGGTCCCAGGGGGAGCTGTTTTTT. Translation: CASSLSLAGSQGELFF.